This TCR beta chain derives from a study of human T cells and chemical hapten exposure. Overall study results and limits: There was no change with DPC sensitization in TCRs above 1 in 1000 frequency.

This clonotype was observed a few times. Antigen unknown. Time point defined: patch test 3, about 24 weeks after DPC sensitization. Described treatment: therapeutic diphenylcyclopropenone sensitization with weekly scalp DPC. Phlebotomy was performed prior to application of every patch test. Unique molecular identifiers were linked by the library to individual cDNA molecules. One entry per CDR3 protein, called by TCRdb with MiXCR from the RACE reads. The profile covers under 200,000 distinct CDR3 sequences, with approximately 30% appearing a single time and approximately 2.1% taken by the ten largest. CDR1 is SEHNR and CDR2 is FQNEAQ in the germline V gene (reference sequence). Between the trimmed V and J ends, which lost 2 bases and 8 bases, there was a span of 9 bases. This CDR3 has 12 residues.

Sequencing used whole blood, obtained in connection with sensitization to the hapten diphenylcyclopropenone (DPC). The rearrangement links TRBV7-9 to TRBJ1-2; D is undetermined. This clonotype originated in a woman between 18 and 29 years old with alopecia areata. Some clones in this sample may be carry-over from other donors' samples. CDR3 DNA: TGTGCCAGCAGCTTACATTTAGGGGGCTACACCTTC. Its translation is CASSLHLGGYTF.